The subject of this entry is one T cell receptor beta chain. All enrollees were roughly 18 to 100 years old and from approximately 24 US areas. Cohort allocation depended upon clinical history that participants reported. The sample comes from a study of blood T cell repertoires in COVID-19. In the study overall: Sources were T cells, B-cell-depleted T cells, or PBMCs; the material itself was cDNA or gDNA.

Original analysis: Estimation of nucleated cell counts relied on the amplification of reference gene primers. The method was immunoSEQ multiplex PCR; TCRdb's version includes in-frame clones alone and lacks a portion of them. Clone size and V and J calls were adopted from that table, with D and trimming inferred from the DNA. The table shows about 260,000 clones, with about 86% occurring only once. The length of the CDR3 is 15 residues. V lost 2 bases and J lost 10; bases outside the gene matches: 11. Germline lookup yields CDR1 MNHEY and CDR2 SVGAGI. The receptor was isolated from a man aged 25-45 years with acute COVID-19. The sequenced sample was PBMCs or T cells enriched from blood (not recorded which). The rearrangement joins TRBV6-5 to TRBJ1-1; TRBD1 agrees at 9 bases. The CDR3 spells CASSYTGGRGWGAFF. CDR3 in DNA: TGTGCCAGCAGTTACACAGGGGGCAGAGGTTGGGGAGCTTTCTTT.